Below are 28 T cell receptor beta chains sequenced from a single sample in a study of tumor-infiltrating lymphocytes in primary liver carcinoma. A primer matching the constant region was used to make TCR beta cDNA from approximately 500 ng of total RNA. Sequencing libraries for TCR beta derived from three nested multiplex PCR rounds that used slightly modified ARM-PCR. In the first two PCR rounds, TRBV1-TRBV30 forward primers were paired with a C-beta reverse primer, and each round lasted 10 cycles. Each CDR3 protein is one row after TCRdb ran MiXCR on the multiplex PCR reads. The sample shows some 190,000 distinct CDR3 sequences, around 85% of them seen only once. Investigators took RNA and DNA out together from about 20-30 mg of unsorted bulk tissue. The sequenced sample consisted of tumor tissue from primary liver carcinoma. The receptor source for this set is a man aged 40-55 years with primary liver carcinoma and hepatitis B virus infection.

Worth noting for this clonotype: Here the CDR3 omits its conserved ending phenylalanine or tryptophan, so a read error is the likely source. The rearrangement joins TRBV29-1 to TRBJ1-2; no clear D gene. This CDR3 is built from 13 residues. V shed 5 bases and J shed 0 bases, with 10 bases lying between them. Germline V CDR1 and CDR2: SQVTM, ANQGSEA. The CDR3 DNA sequence: TGCAGCGTTTTCAGACGGACTAACTATGGCTACACCATC. This encodes CSVFRRTNYGYTI.

A note on this clonotype: One end of the junction does not line up with germline, which may come from a read error. V usage is TRBV28 and J usage is TRBJ2-6; D possibly corresponds to TRBD1 (5 bases). The germline gives CDR1 MDHEN, CDR2 SYDVKM. The CDR3 is made up of 13 amino acids. DNA for the CDR3: TGTGCCAACGGTAGCCCTGGGGCCAACGTCATGACTTTC. This gives the protein CANGSPGANVMTF.

Concerning this clonotype itself: One end of the junction is discordant with germline, which a read error may explain. The V gene is TRBV7-9, the J gene TRBJ2-3, with D perhaps matching TRBD2 (6 bases). The CDR3 sequence is 14 residues long. Germline CDR1 reads SEHNR; CDR2 reads FQNEAQ (reference sequence). CDR3 amino acids: CASSQETGADMQCF. As DNA, the CDR3 is TGTGCCAGCAGCCAGGAGACGGGAGCCGATATGCAGTGTTTT.

To note about this clonotype: This is likely a read error, given that the CDR3 carries no conserved phenylalanine or tryptophan at its end. The DNA is omitted, as the CDR3 cannot be located on it reliably, and the CDR3 follows TCRdb's listing. V gene TRBV29-1 combines with J gene TRBJ2-7; the table's D call TRBD1 went unverified against the DNA. Germline CDR1 reads SQVTM; CDR2 reads ANQGSEA. The CDR3 contains 13 residues when both ends are counted. The CDR3 region is CSDDTGYVDERYL.

Concerning this clonotype itself: The missing conserved phenylalanine or tryptophan at the end of this CDR3 makes a read error likely. The gene calls are TRBV4-2 and TRBJ2-3; D ambiguous. This CDR3 region has 13 residues. The germline CDR1 and CDR2 sequences are LGHNA and YNFKEQ. The CDR3 nucleotides are TGTGCCAGCGGCCAAGGCCCCGCAGATACGCAGTATTTA. Translated: CASGQGPADTQYL.

As to this clonotype: Relative to the germline gene, one junction end is altered; a read error may explain this. The chain has TRBV6-5 and TRBJ2-3, with TRBD1 matching over 9 bases. The CDR3 spans 14 residues. Per the germline V gene, CDR1 is MNHEY and CDR2 is SVGAGI. DNA for the CDR3: TGTGTCAGCAAAAGGACAGGGGACACAGATACACAGTATTTT. Amino acids: CVSKRTGDTDTQYF.

The rearrangement links TRBV12-3 or TRBV12-4 to TRBJ2-2; D gene uncertain. The V end lost 5 bases, the J end lost 13 bases, and 26 bases lay between the germline ends. The CDR3 runs to 16 residues. The CDR3 spells CASSPRRRTNTGLLFF. CDR3 bases: TGTGCCAGCAGTCCCCGGCGGCGGACGAACACCGGGCTGCTGTTTTTT.

About this clonotype itself: Lacking the conserved final phenylalanine or tryptophan, this CDR3 likely reflects a read error. The chain's CDR3 is CASGLNASEQFV. The CDR3 region has the DNA TGTGCCAGCGGCTTAAATGCCAGTGAGCAGTTCGTC. This chain links TRBV11-3 with TRBJ2-1; D unclear. Germline assignment: CDR1 SGHNT and CDR2 YENEEA. This CDR3 is built from 12 residues.

Concerning this clonotype itself: One end of the junction is discordant with germline, which a read error may explain. The V call is TRBV11-2, the J call TRBJ2-5, with no clear D. The CDR3 is made up of 14 amino acids. Germline CDR1 reads SGHAT; CDR2 reads FQNNGV. CDR3 sequence reads: CASSLTGNQEAQYF. In DNA form, the CDR3 reads TGTGCCAGCAGCCTGACGGGTAACCAAGAGGCCCAGTACTTC.

Many counts were recorded for this clonotype. This rearrangement joins TRBV5-5 to TRBJ1-1, with TRBD1 matching 9 bases. Germline values: CDR1 SGHKS, CDR2 YYEKEE (reference sequence). This CDR3 has 14 residues. J gave up 10 bases and V 4 bases, and 11 bases lay outside the gene matches. The CDR3 here is CASSPGTGTSLAFF. CDR3 sequence (DNA): TGTGCCAGCAGCCCCGGGACAGGGACTTCCTTAGCTTTCTTT. The full variable domain, its missing parts supplied by reference TRBV5-5 and TRBJ1-1, is DAGVTQSPTHLIKTRGQQVTLRCSPISGHKSVSWYQQVLGQGPQFIFQYYEKEERGRGNFPDRFSARQFPNYSSELNVNALLLGDSALYLCASSPGTGTSLAFFGQGTRLTVV.

With regard to this clonotype: The junction shows a germline mismatch at one end, possibly a read error. The V call is TRBV4-2, the J call TRBJ1-2; D is possibly TRBD1 (6 bases). CDR3 size: 15 residues. Germline CDR1 reads LGHNA; CDR2 reads YNFKEQ. CDR3 sequence reads: CACSQSGAEIYGYTF. In DNA form, the CDR3 reads TGTGCCTGCAGCCAATCGGGGGCCGAGATCTATGGCTACACCTTC.

About this clonotype: A junction end diverges from the germline sequence, so it may reflect a read error. The chain combines TRBV5-1 with TRBJ1-4, with D unclear. Looked up from germline, CDR1 is SGHRS and CDR2 is YFSETQ. The CDR3 has 15 amino acids. CDR3: CASSLDGQPNEKLFF. The CDR3 nucleotides read TGCGCCAGCAGTTTGGATGGCCAACCGAATGAAAAACTGTTTTTT.

A remark on this clonotype: A read error may account for a junction end that differs from germline. The chain carries TRBV5-6 and TRBJ1-6; no reliable D call. There are 16 residues in the CDR3. Germline V gene data show CDR1 as SGHDT and CDR2 as YYEEEE. The chain's CDR3 is CASFGRSSSHNSPLHF. The CDR3 region has the DNA TGTGCCAGCTTCGGCAGGTCGAGCTCCCATAATTCACCCCTCCATTTT.

About this clonotype: One end of the junction fails to match germline, which may point to a read error. V is TRBV6-1 and J is TRBJ1-4, with 8 bases fitting TRBD1. The CDR3 length is 14 residues. Germline-derived CDR1 and CDR2 are MNHNS and SASEGT. The CDR3 reads CANSKDRESEKLSF. CDR3 coding DNA: TGTGCCAACAGTAAGGACAGGGAGAGTGAAAAACTGTCTTTT.

Of note for this clonotype: It may be a read error: a sequence one base away is much more abundant. This chain connects TRBV30 to TRBJ2-5, with 10 bases matching TRBD1. The germline CDR1 and CDR2 sequences are GTSNPN and SVGIG (reference sequence). V gave up 2 bases and J gave up 6 bases; unmatched junction bases: 9. The CDR3 length is 15 residues. DNA of the CDR3: TGTGCCTGGAGTCCCCGGGACAGGGGTATGAAGACCCAGTACTTC. Encoded protein: CAWSPRDRGMKTQYF.

This clonotype has ten or more counts. In DNA form, the CDR3 reads TGTGCCATCAGTGAGTCGGGAGACCGTTACAATGAGCAGTTCTTC. Protein: CAISESGDRYNEQFF. The chain joins TRBV10-3 to TRBJ2-1; possible D gene TRBD2, 5 bases. Trimming took off 0 bases at V and 4 bases at J, with 10 bases between the two ends. This CDR3 comprises 15 residues. CDR1 is ENHRY and CDR2 is SYGVKD in the germline V gene.

With respect to this clonotype: One end of the junction does not line up with germline, which may come from a read error. V usage is TRBV4-2 and J usage is TRBJ2-1; 8 bases are a match to TRBD2. This CDR3 has 17 amino acids. Looked up from germline, CDR1 is LGHNA and CDR2 is YNFKEQ. The CDR3 bases are TGTGCCAGCAGCCAAGGGGCAGCGGGGGCCTCCTACAGTGAGCAGTTCTTC. Translated, it gives CASSQGAAGASYSEQFF.

The chain employs TRBV11-2 and TRBJ2-1, with unresolved D. With 1 base removed from V and 7 bases from J, the gap between germline ends came to 5 bases. The CDR3 length is 12 residues. The germline CDR1 and CDR2 sequences are SGHAT and FQNNGV. CDR3 in DNA: TGTGCCAGCAGCTTAGGTAATAATGAGCAGTTCTTC. Translating gives CASSLGNNEQFF.

A few counts support this clonotype. Its ends do not fully match the called genes, so a read error is possible. This chain connects TRBV4-3 to TRBJ2-3; D ambiguous. Germline CDR1 and CDR2: LGHNA and YSLEER. CDR3 length equals 14 residues. CDR3 DNA: TGTGCCAGGAGCCAAGATCACGGCACAGATACGCAGTATTTT. Amino acid sequence: CARSQDHGTDTQYF.

Note on this clonotype: This may arise from a read error, as a much more abundant clone is one base away. V and J are TRBV12-3 or TRBV12-4 and TRBJ2-3, with 8 bases aligning to TRBD2. CDR3 length: 15 residues. The V and J ends lost 7 bases and 5 bases, in that order; junction bases with no gene match: 11. CDR3 sequence: CASNPSGSRGDTQYF. CDR3 DNA: TGTGCCAGCAATCCTAGCGGGTCCAGAGGAGATACGCAGTATTTT.

On this clonotype: At one end, the junction sequence differs from germline, possibly due to a read error. This chain uses TRBV12-3 or TRBV12-4 with TRBJ2-3; D is perhaps TRBD1 (6 bases). There are 15 residues in the CDR3. CDR3 sequence reads: CASTLYQGITDTHYF. The CDR3, as DNA: TGTGCCAGCACATTATACCAGGGGATCACAGATACGCACTATTTT.

Notes on this clonotype: One end of the junction is discordant with germline, which a read error may explain. The chain joins TRBV29-1 to TRBJ2-5; 7 nucleotides match TRBD1. In germline, CDR1 is SQVTM, CDR2 ANQGSEA. This CDR3 is 11 amino acids long. The CDR3 nucleotides are TGTAACGACAGGGTGGGGAAGACCCAGTACTTC. As protein: CNDRVGKTQYF.

With respect to this clonotype: Given the absence of the conserved phenylalanine or tryptophan at the CDR3 end, a read error is likely. The V call is TRBV5-1, the J call TRBJ1-5, with D tentatively TRBD1 (5 bases). V lost 0 bases, J lost 11 bases, and 24 bases lay in between. Germline CDR1 and CDR2: SGHRS and YFSETQ. The CDR3 extends over 17 amino acids. The CDR3, as DNA: TGCGCCAGCAGCTTGGCCCGCGCCCAGCGGGGTCAACAGGCCCAGCATTCT. This translates into CASSLARAQRGQQAQHS.

Of note for this clonotype: Sequence at one end of the junction differs from germline and may be a read error. The genes are TRBV6-1 and TRBJ1-5; D is ambiguous. This CDR3 spans 15 amino acids. Germline V lookup: CDR1 MNHNS, CDR2 SASEGT. This CDR3 reads CATLMDSNSKQPQHF. The DNA of the CDR3 is TGTGCCACCCTGATGGATAGTAATAGCAAACAGCCCCAGCATTTT.

Note on this clonotype: Its ends do not fully match the called genes, so a read error is possible. The chain links TRBV11-3 to TRBJ2-1; D remains ambiguous. The CDR3 loop spans 12 amino acids. CDR1 and CDR2 (germline): SGHNT, YENEEA. CDR3 residues: CAGGLNANEHFF. The CDR3 DNA reads TGTGCCGGCGGCTTAAATGCCAATGAGCATTTCTTC.

This sequence joins TRBV10-2 and TRBJ2-2; perhaps TRBD2 as D (5 bases). Deletions cut 4 bases from V and 9 bases from J, with 15 bases between. CDR3 length: 14 residues. Germline assignment: CDR1 WSHSY and CDR2 SAAADI. The CDR3 DNA is TGCGCCAGCAGTGGACGAAGAGGGTGTTGGGAGCTGTTTTTT. Translated: CASSGRRGCWELFF.

The chain has TRBV7-9 and TRBJ2-5; D is perhaps TRBD2 (6 bases). Germline CDR1 is SEHNR and CDR2 is FQNEAQ (reference sequence). CDR3 length: 12 amino acids. The DNA for the CDR3 is TGTACTAGCAGCTTACATTATGAGACCCAGTACTTC. Translated, it gives CTSSLHYETQYF.

As concerns this clonotype: Its ends do not fully match the called genes, so a read error is possible. The chain uses TRBV6-5 and TRBJ1-2; D is unresolved. Germline CDR1 MNHEY, CDR2 SVGAGI. The CDR3 runs 16 residues. CDR3 loop: CASSSVVGVVNYGYTF. In nucleotides, the CDR3 is TGTGCTAGCAGTTCCGTGGTCGGGGTCGTCAACTATGGCTACACCTTC.